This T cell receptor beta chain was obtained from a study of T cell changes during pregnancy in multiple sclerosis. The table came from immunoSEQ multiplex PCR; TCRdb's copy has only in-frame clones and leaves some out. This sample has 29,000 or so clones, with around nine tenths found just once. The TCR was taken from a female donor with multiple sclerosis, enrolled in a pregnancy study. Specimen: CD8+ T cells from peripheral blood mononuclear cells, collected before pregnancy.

CDR3 in amino acids: CASSLDPLQGGTGANVLTF. CDR3 nucleotide sequence: TGTGCCAGCAGCTTAGATCCCCTACAGGGGGGCACTGGGGCCAACGTCCTGACTTTC. This chain joins TRBV7-9 and TRBJ2-6; 8 bases fit TRBD1. CDR1 is SEHNR, CDR2 FQNEAQ, per germline (reference sequence). This CDR3 is built from 19 residues. V gave up 1 base and J gave up 2 bases; unmatched junction bases: 10. Full variable domain (remainder filled in from reference TRBV7-9 and TRBJ2-6): DTGVSQNPRHKITKRGQNVTFRCDPISEHNRLYWYRQTLGQGPEFLTYFQNEAQLEKSRLLSDRFSAERPKGSFSTLEIQRTEQGDSAMYLCASSLDPLQGGTGANVLTFGAGSRLTVL.